Below, 13 T cell receptor beta chains from the same sample are listed, as sequenced in a study of Ad26.COV2.S vaccination and SARS-CoV-2 variants. Assay: immunoSEQ multiplex PCR; the TCRdb copy retains only in-frame clones and omits some. The table records around 350,000 clones, 92% of them present only once. The material was peripheral blood, obtained after recovery from COVID-19. Receptor source: a human donor who had recovered from COVID-19.

CDR3 in amino acids: CASGTGSLNTEAFF. The CDR3 DNA sequence: TGTGCCAGCGGGACAGGGTCCCTGAACACTGAAGCTTTCTTT. The V call is TRBV2, the J call TRBJ1-1; 9 nucleotides line up with TRBD1. V lost 8 bases, J lost 0 bases, and 4 bases stayed unmatched. CDR3 length equals 14 residues. In germline, CDR1 is SNHLY, CDR2 FYNNEI.

This clone was seen once. The chain carries TRBV5-1 and TRBJ1-1; 11 bases fit TRBD1. V gave up 0 bases and J gave up 0 bases; unmatched junction bases: 7. Per germline, CDR1 SGHRS and CDR2 YFSETQ. There are 18 residues in the CDR3. Here the CDR3 DNA reads TGCGCCAGCAGCTTGGAAGGGACAGGGGGTTTCATGAACACTGAAGCTTTCTTT. It codes for CASSLEGTGGFMNTEAFF.

The chain recombines TRBV10-3 with TRBJ2-1; 13 bases match TRBD2. CDR1 is ENHRY and CDR2 is SYGVKD in the germline V gene. The CDR3 runs to 22 residues. V lost 5 bases, J lost 4 bases, and 23 bases stayed unmatched. CDR3 protein: CAISNRTSGGLLVSPRYNEQFF. The CDR3 bases are TGTGCCATCAGTAATCGGACTAGCGGGGGATTACTCGTGTCCCCGCGATACAATGAGCAGTTCTTC.

V and J are TRBV5-1 and TRBJ2-5; D unresolved. CDR3 length equals 13 residues. CDR1 SGHRS and CDR2 YFSETQ come from the germline V gene. V dropped 4 bases and J dropped 0 bases, with 7 bases sitting between them. CDR3 nucleotide sequence: TGCGCCAGCAGCCAACAGTACCAAGAGACCCAGTACTTC. The encoded protein is CASSQQYQETQYF.

This chain connects TRBV3-1 (or the pseudogene TRBV3-2) to TRBJ2-1; TRBD2 agrees at 7 bases. Germline-derived CDR1 and CDR2 are LGHDT and YNNKEL (reference sequence). V lost 1 base and J lost 8; bases outside the gene matches: 8. This CDR3 has 15 amino acids. CDR3 loop: CASSQAARGFHEQFF. The CDR3 coding sequence is TGTGCCAGCAGCCAAGCGGCGCGGGGGTTTCATGAGCAGTTCTTC.

This clone was seen only once. This chain joins TRBV6-5 and TRBJ1-5; D remains ambiguous. Germline CDR1 reads MNHEY; CDR2 reads SVGAGI. The CDR3 runs to 13 residues. The ends were cut back, 0 bases at V and 5 bases at J, with 5 bases in the middle. The chain's CDR3 is CASSYSKDQPQHF. The CDR3 region has the DNA TGTGCCAGCAGTTACTCGAAGGATCAGCCCCAGCATTTT.

The chain recombines TRBV11-2 with TRBJ2-2; D not certain. The CDR3 is 16 residues long. The ends were cut back, 1 base at V and 1 base at J, with 10 bases in the middle. Germline CDR1 reads SGHAT; CDR2 reads FQNNGV. CDR3 coding DNA: TGTGCCAGCAGCTTAGTCGCATCTTTGAACACCGGGGAGCTGTTTTTT. The encoded protein is CASSLVASLNTGELFF.

J is TRBJ2-1 and V is TRBV7-2, with D tentatively TRBD2 (6 bases). The CDR3 sequence is 13 residues long. The V and J ends lost 4 bases and 9 bases respectively, with 13 bases between them. Germline loops: CDR1 SGHTA, CDR2 FQGNSA. CDR3 residues: CASSSGVRGEQFF. The CDR3, as DNA: TGTGCCAGCAGCTCGGGGGTGAGGGGTGAGCAGTTCTTC.

The rearrangement uses TRBV2 and TRBJ2-1, with D perhaps being TRBD1 or TRBD2 (6 bases each). Germline V gene lookup returns CDR1 SNHLY and CDR2 FYNNEI. The V end was cut by 6 bases, the J end by 6 bases, with 21 bases between. This CDR3 comprises 16 residues. This CDR3 is CASSAWPGAQFNEQFF. The CDR3 coding sequence is TGTGCCAGCAGCGCCTGGCCGGGGGCGCAATTCAATGAGCAGTTCTTC.

This rearrangement joins TRBV29-1 to TRBJ1-4, with 9 bases fitting TRBD1. From germline, CDR1 is SQVTM and CDR2 ANQGSEA. The J segment lost 8 bases and the V segment lost 6 bases, leaving 7 bases of the junction unmatched. The length of the CDR3 is 13 residues. CDR3 in amino acids: CSVGGQGSEKLFF. As DNA, the CDR3 is TGCAGCGTGGGGGGACAGGGCTCCGAAAAACTGTTTTTT. Combining the CDR3 with reference TRBV29-1 and TRBJ1-4 gives the whole variable domain SAVISQKPSRDICQRGTSLTIQCQVDSQVTMMFWYRQQPGQSLTLIATANQGSEATYESGFVIDKFPISRPNLTFSTLTVSNMSPEDSSIYLCSVGGQGSEKLFFGSGTQLSVL.

V gene TRBV5-1 combines with J gene TRBJ1-2, with D unclear. Looked up from germline, CDR1 is SGHRS and CDR2 is YFSETQ. This CDR3 spans 14 amino acids. Trimming left V 2 bases short and J 0 bases short, with 8 bases between. The CDR3 nucleotides read TGCGCCAGCAGCTTCGACTTAGCTAACTATGGCTACACCTTC. This codes for CASSFDLANYGYTF.

CDR3 nucleotide sequence: TGTGCCAGCAGCCAAGTCCTTCTCAGGACTAGCGGGGGGAACACCGGGGAGCTGTTTTTT. Protein sequence: CASSQVLLRTSGGNTGELFF. The chain employs TRBV3-1 (or the pseudogene TRBV3-2) and TRBJ2-2; 13 bases map to TRBD2. The CDR3 has 20 amino acids. CDR1 is LGHDT and CDR2 is YNNKEL in the germline V gene (reference sequence). The J segment lost 1 base and the V segment lost 1 base, leaving 9 bases of the junction unmatched.

This chain links TRBV11-2 with TRBJ1-2; D is unresolved. This CDR3 has 15 amino acids. V lost 1 base and J lost 0, with 9 bases in between. Germline-derived CDR1 and CDR2 are SGHAT and FQNNGV. The CDR3 coding sequence is TGTGCCAGCAGCTTAGGGGCAGTTACTAACTATGGCTACACCTTC. Protein sequence: CASSLGAVTNYGYTF.